The 19 T cell receptor beta chains reported below all come from one sample, sequenced in a study of OX40 agonist ivuxolimab in advanced cancers. Using immunoSEQ multiplex PCR, the repertoire was profiled, and TCRdb retains in-frame clones only, with some absent. The data hold 60,000 to 70,000 clones, with over 70% observed a single time. The material was CD4+ or CD8+ T cells sorted from blood, obtained in a trial of the OX40 agonist ivuxolimab. The receptors derive from an adult with an advanced solid tumor such as melanoma, head and neck, liver or kidney cancer.

The chain employs TRBV4-2 and TRBJ1-4; TRBD1 matches 8 bases. The CDR3 is made up of 17 amino acids. Germline CDR1 and CDR2: LGHNA and YNFKEQ. V was clipped by 2 bases and J by 8 bases; unmatched bases: 13. The CDR3 coding sequence is TGTGCCAGCAGCCAAACGGGACAGGCCCCTCCAAAGGAAAAACTGTTTTTT. This gives the protein CASSQTGQAPPKEKLFF.

The chain links TRBV2 to TRBJ2-2, with 8 bases aligning to TRBD2. CDR3 length: 16 residues. Germline CDR1 reads SNHLY; CDR2 reads FYNNEI. V was pared by 3 bases and J by 1 base, with 4 bases of the junction left unmatched. This CDR3 is CASSDNSGVNTGELFF. Here the CDR3 DNA reads TGTGCCAGCAGTGACAATAGCGGGGTGAACACCGGGGAGCTGTTTTTT.

This clone has just one count. The chain couples TRBV5-1 to TRBJ2-5; D might be TRBD2 (6 bases). The CDR3 consists of 12 residues. The V and J ends lost 8 bases and 7 bases respectively, with 15 bases between them. Germline V gene sequence: CDR1 SGHRS, CDR2 YFSETQ. CDR3 nucleotide sequence: TGCGCCAGAACGGGCCATAGCGGGACCCAGTACTTC. Protein sequence: CARTGHSGTQYF. Together with reference TRBV5-1 and TRBJ2-5, the CDR3 gives the full variable domain: KAGVTQTPRYLIKTRGQQVTLSCSPISGHRSVSWYQQTPGQGLQFLFEYFSETQRNKGNFPGRFSGRQFSNSRSEMNVSTLELGDSALYLCARTGHSGTQYFGPGTRLLVL.

This CDR3 reads CASSLGQGMSREQYF. CDR3 bases: TGTGCCAGCAGCTTGGGACAGGGGATGTCCCGCGAGCAGTACTTC. This chain connects TRBV13 to TRBJ2-7, with 10 nucleotides matching TRBD1. Trimming cost V 3 bases and J 6 bases; bases outside gene matches: 8. The germline V gene encodes CDR1 PRHDT and CDR2 FYEKMQ (reference sequence). This CDR3 is built from 15 residues.

J is TRBJ2-2 and V is TRBV2; TRBD1 might be the D (6 bases). CDR3 length equals 14 residues. Germline CDR1 is SNHLY and CDR2 is FYNNEI. Trimming took 11 bases from V and 5 from J, leaving 18 bases between them. The CDR3 nucleotides read TGTGCCGCCAATCACAGGGTGGGGACCGGGGAGCTGTTTTTT. This translates into CAANHRVGTGELFF. The variable domain in full, completed from reference TRBV2 and TRBJ2-2, reads EPEVTQTPSHQVTQMGQEVILRCVPISNHLYFYWYRQILGQKVEFLVSFYNNEISEKSEIFDDQFSVERPDGSNFTLKIRSTKLEDSAMYFCAANHRVGTGELFFGEGSRLTVL.

The chain uses TRBV2 and TRBJ2-2, with 8 bases fitting TRBD2. The V gene's germline CDR1 is SNHLY and CDR2 FYNNEI. Trimming removed 4 bases from V and 3 bases from J; junction bases left unmatched: 10. The CDR3 is 17 residues long. Written as DNA, the CDR3 is TGTGCCAGCAGTGTATCAGCGGGAGCAGGGGACACCGGGGAGCTGTTTTTT. This encodes CASSVSAGAGDTGELFF. Together with reference TRBV2 and TRBJ2-2, the CDR3 gives the full variable domain: EPEVTQTPSHQVTQMGQEVILRCVPISNHLYFYWYRQILGQKVEFLVSFYNNEISEKSEIFDDQFSVERPDGSNFTLKIRSTKLEDSAMYFCASSVSAGAGDTGELFFGEGSRLTVL.

This rearrangement joins TRBV6-1 to TRBJ2-7; 10 bases align to TRBD1. The CDR3 sequence is 15 residues long. The V segment lost 8 bases and the J segment 9 bases; nucleotides outside the gene matches: 16. CDR1 MNHNS and CDR2 SASEGT come from the germline V gene. In DNA, the CDR3 is TGTGCCAGCTCCTGGACCGGGACAGGGGAGATGCCGCAGTACTTC. Translation gives CASSWTGTGEMPQYF.

The V gene is TRBV28, the J gene TRBJ1-2; 9 bases line up with TRBD1. From germline, CDR1 is MDHEN and CDR2 SYDVKM. The length of the CDR3 is 15 residues. Trimming at V came to 5 bases and at J to 8 bases, leaving 12 bases not matched to a gene. The chain's CDR3 is CASSTNGQGIGGYTF. CDR3 in DNA: TGTGCCAGCAGTACCAATGGACAGGGGATAGGGGGCTACACCTTC.

This clone was seen just once. This chain uses TRBV19 with TRBJ2-1, with D unclear. The V end lost 9 bases, the J end lost 4 bases, and 19 bases lay between the germline ends. Per the germline V gene, CDR1 is LNHDA and CDR2 is SQIVND (reference sequence). This CDR3 region has 15 residues. CDR3 DNA sequence: TGTGCCAGCCTACCCACCCATCGGTCTTACAATGAGCAGTTCTTC. This codes for CASLPTHRSYNEQFF.

This clone was observed a single time. The gene calls are TRBV28 and TRBJ2-3, with 15 bases identical to TRBD2. CDR1 is MDHEN and CDR2 is SYDVKM in the germline V gene. The CDR3 spans 16 residues. Trimming took 4 bases from V and 4 from J; bases not matched to a gene: 3. The CDR3 is CASSSGLAGGADTQYF. Written as DNA, the CDR3 is TGTGCCAGCAGTTCCGGACTAGCGGGAGGGGCAGATACGCAGTATTTT.

A few counts support this clone. This rearrangement joins TRBV2 to TRBJ1-5, with D perhaps matching TRBD1 (5 bases). Germline CDR1 reads SNHLY; CDR2 reads FYNNEI. With 3 bases removed from V and 7 bases from J, the gap between germline ends came to 13 bases. The length of the CDR3 is 14 residues. CDR3 coding DNA: TGTGCCAGCAGTGACACGGGGCATAACCAGCCCCAGCATTTT. This encodes CASSDTGHNQPQHF.

V gene TRBV7-2 combines with J gene TRBJ2-7, with 7 nucleotides matching TRBD2. The junction had 3 bases not matched to a gene; V was cut back by 3 bases and J by 1 base. The germline gives CDR1 SGHTA, CDR2 FQGNSA. The length of the CDR3 is 14 residues. The CDR3 loop reads CASSFASGSYEQYF. For the CDR3, the DNA is TGTGCCAGCAGCTTTGCTAGCGGATCCTACGAGCAGTACTTC.

V usage is TRBV10-1 and J usage is TRBJ2-7; weak D call: TRBD2 (6 bases). This CDR3 is 14 amino acids long. Germline CDR1 is WNHNN and CDR2 is SYGVQD (reference sequence). Trimming pared 7 bases from V and 3 bases from J, leaving 16 bases between. The CDR3 sequence: CASIQAGPYYEQYF. Here the CDR3 DNA reads TGCGCCAGCATCCAAGCGGGCCCATACTACGAGCAGTACTTC.

The CDR3 bases are TGTGCCAGCAGCTCCGGATTTAGACAGGGGAACGTAGAGACCCAGTACTTC. Its protein product is CASSSGFRQGNVETQYF. The chain uses TRBV9 and TRBJ2-5; 8 bases are shared with TRBD1. The CDR3 totals 17 residues. Germline V CDR1 and CDR2: SGDLS, YYNGEE. Unmatched junction bases numbered 15, after V lost 4 bases and J lost 4 bases.

This chain joins TRBV5-1 and TRBJ2-7; 11 nucleotides align to TRBD1. After removal of 4 bases from V and 2 bases from J, the junction contained 5 bases not matched to a gene. CDR1 is SGHRS, CDR2 YFSETQ, per germline. The CDR3 is 15 amino acids. CDR3 DNA sequence: TGCGCCAGCAGCCAACCGGGACAGGGGGCCTACGAGCAGTACTTC. This encodes CASSQPGQGAYEQYF.

This sequence joins TRBV7-2 and TRBJ1-3, with D possibly being TRBD1 (6 bases). V was pared by 5 bases and J by 0 bases, with 14 bases between. Germline V gives CDR1 SGHTA, CDR2 FQGNSA. The length of the CDR3 is 16 residues. CDR3 loop: CASSSGGASSGNTIYF. The DNA for the CDR3 is TGTGCCAGCAGCAGCGGGGGGGCTAGCTCTGGAAACACCATATATTTT.

The J gene is TRBJ2-1, the V gene TRBV9, with 7 bases identical to TRBD2. Germline V gene lookup returns CDR1 SGDLS and CDR2 YYNGEE. Losses at the gene ends were 0 bases for V and 4 bases for J; bases not matched to a gene: 10. CDR3 size: 17 residues. CDR3 region: CASSVGARGAGYNEQFF. The CDR3 DNA follows: TGTGCCAGCAGCGTAGGGGCGCGAGGAGCGGGGTACAATGAGCAGTTCTTC.

This clone was detected only a few times. The chain combines TRBV27 with TRBJ2-7; a weak D match, TRBD2 (6 bases). Germline lookup yields CDR1 MNHEY and CDR2 SMNVEV (reference sequence). With 6 bases removed from V and 0 bases from J, the gap between germline ends came to 15 bases. This CDR3 region has 15 residues. The CDR3 region is CASSTIRDSSYEQYF. CDR3 bases: TGTGCCAGCAGCACAATCCGGGACTCCTCCTACGAGCAGTACTTC.

The CDR3 spells CAWRLAGPWNEQFF. The CDR3 region has the DNA TGTGCCTGGAGACTAGCGGGGCCTTGGAATGAGCAGTTCTTC. The genes are TRBV30 and TRBJ2-1; TRBD2 agrees at 10 bases. CDR3 size: 14 residues. V trimming: 3 bases; J trimming: 7 bases; junction bases outside the gene matches: 6. Looked up from germline, CDR1 is GTSNPN and CDR2 is SVGIG (reference sequence).